The 29 T cell receptor beta chains below were found in one sample sequenced in a study of CD8 T cells in ankylosing spondylitis. These TCRs' antigens remain unknown. Each CDR3 protein gets one entry after TCRdb re-called the 5' RACE reads with MiXCR. Of more than 500,000 distinct CDR3 sequences listed, 5.3% are singletons. Study observations and caveats: Seemingly distinctive of ankylosing spondylitis blood was a TCR beta motif formed by eight highly homologous variants.

Sequenced material: blood, either unsorted or a sorted T cell fraction (not recorded which). These receptors were taken from a male donor with ankylosing spondylitis.

This clonotype was detected many times. In DNA form, the CDR3 reads TGTGCCAGCAGCTTAGGCTCGGTGGGGCAGCCCCAGCATTTT. Amino acids: CASSLGSVGQPQHF. The J gene is TRBJ1-5, the V gene TRBV7-6; D remains unclear. V gave up 1 base and J gave up 7 bases, with 11 bases separating them. The CDR3 spans 14 residues. From germline, CDR1 is SGHVS and CDR2 FNYEAQ.

This clonotype appeared many times. The chain combines TRBV27 with TRBJ2-5; the match to TRBD2 covers 12 bases. CDR3 length: 16 amino acids. The V gene's germline CDR1 is MNHEY and CDR2 SMNVEV (reference sequence). With V trimmed by 5 bases and J by 4 bases, 8 bases remained unmatched. CDR3 region: CASSPTSGGLPETQYF. DNA for the CDR3: TGTGCCAGCAGTCCAACTAGCGGGGGGCTCCCAGAGACCCAGTACTTC.

This clonotype was counted ten times or more. The rearrangement uses TRBV4-3 and TRBJ1-2; 10 bases agree with TRBD1. The ends lost 4 bases at V and 6 bases at J; junction bases unmatched: 11. The CDR3 has 16 residues. Germline V lookup: CDR1 LGHNA, CDR2 YSLEER. In DNA, the CDR3 is TGCGCCAGCAGCCGGGGATACGGGACAGGGGTTGATGGCTACACCTTC. Protein: CASSRGYGTGVDGYTF.

This clonotype was seen many times. CDR3 coding DNA: TGTGCCAGCAGCTTAGGACAGGCCCATGGCTACACCTTC. As protein: CASSLGQAHGYTF. The rearrangement uses TRBV7-2 and TRBJ1-2; D may be TRBD1 (6 bases). The CDR3 runs 13 residues. Germline V gives CDR1 SGHTA, CDR2 FQGNSA. The V end lost 1 base, the J end lost 6 bases, and 9 bases lay between the germline ends.

In its sample, this clonotype was seen a few times. The chain employs TRBV6-2 or TRBV6-3 and TRBJ2-7, with unresolved D. Trimming removed 2 bases at V and 0 bases at J, with 8 bases between. The length of the CDR3 is 14 residues. Germline V gene data show CDR1 as MNHEY and CDR2 as SVGEGT. This chain's CDR3 is CASSYMRHSYEQYF. In nucleotides, the CDR3 is TGTGCCAGCAGTTACATGAGGCACTCCTACGAGCAGTACTTC.

This clonotype was counted between two and nine times. The chain recombines TRBV18 with TRBJ1-5, with D unresolved. The CDR3 is 14 amino acids. CDR1 is KGHSH, CDR2 LQKENI, per germline. The germline V and J ends were trimmed by 3 bases and 3 bases, with 9 bases remaining between them. CDR3 sequence reads: CASSPGWFNQPQHF. Written as DNA, the CDR3 is TGTGCCAGCTCACCGGGGTGGTTCAATCAGCCCCAGCATTTT.

This clonotype was seen ten or more times. This chain links TRBV29-1 with TRBJ2-3; D uncertain. CDR1 and CDR2 from the germline V gene are SQVTM and ANQGSEA. V was shortened by 5 bases and J by 2 bases, with 11 bases between the two germline ends. The CDR3 runs to 13 residues. The CDR3 coding sequence is TGCAGCGTTAATGGCAGAGCCACAGATACGCAGTATTTT. Translation gives CSVNGRATDTQYF.

This clonotype showed up just a few times. The rearrangement links TRBV5-1 to TRBJ1-1, with D possibly being TRBD1 (6 bases). Germline V CDR1 and CDR2: SGHRS, YFSETQ. The CDR3 covers 22 residues. Trimming left V 0 bases short and J 6 bases short, with 36 bases between. Here the CDR3 reads CASSLALTSTGRGSGRAAEAFF. CDR3 DNA: TGCGCCAGCAGCTTGGCCCTAACCTCCACAGGGCGCGGGAGCGGACGAGCGGCTGAAGCTTTCTTT.

This clonotype was counted ten times or more. The chain combines TRBV4-2 with TRBJ1-5, with a possible D match to TRBD1 (6 bases). Germline V gene data show CDR1 as LGHNA and CDR2 as YNFKEQ. The CDR3 is made up of 17 amino acids. The ends were cut back, 1 base at V and 2 bases at J, with 15 bases in the middle. The CDR3 DNA reads TGTGCCAGCAGCCAAGTCGCTGCAGGGGTTCGCAATCAGCCCCAGCATTTT. It is translated as CASSQVAAGVRNQPQHF.

This clonotype has at least ten counts. The V call is TRBV5-1, the J call TRBJ1-4, with TRBD1 matching over 8 bases. From germline, CDR1 is SGHRS and CDR2 YFSETQ. V lost 5 bases, J lost 0 bases, and 3 bases stayed unmatched. The CDR3 contains 15 residues. The CDR3 protein is CASSGQGATNEKLFF. In DNA form, the CDR3 reads TGCGCCAGCAGTGGACAGGGAGCAACTAATGAAAAACTGTTTTTT.

Only a few counts were recorded for this clonotype. The V call is TRBV7-9, the J call TRBJ2-5, with D perhaps assigned TRBD1 or TRBD2 (5 bases each). Trimming shortened V by 5 bases and J by 0 bases, and 10 bases separated the two germline ends. From germline, CDR1 is SEHNR and CDR2 FQNEAQ (reference sequence). This CDR3 comprises 14 residues. The CDR3 DNA reads TGTGCCAGCAGCGATGGGGGTTACCAAGAGACCCAGTACTTC. This translates into CASSDGGYQETQYF.

V is TRBV7-3 and J is TRBJ2-7; 7 bases line up with TRBD2. The CDR3 is made up of 14 amino acids. The V and J ends lost 5 bases and 3 bases, in that order; junction bases with no gene match: 7. Germline V gene sequence: CDR1 SGHTA, CDR2 FQGTGA. The CDR3 DNA is TGTGCCAGCAGCCTACAAGCGGGGAACTACGAGCAGTACTTC. It translates to CASSLQAGNYEQYF.

This clonotype was counted only a few times. The gene calls are TRBV6-1 and TRBJ1-1, with 7 positions matching TRBD1. The CDR3 sequence is 14 residues long. Germline-derived CDR1 and CDR2 are MNHNS and SASEGT. Trimming removed 5 bases from V and 2 bases from J; junction bases left unmatched: 5. The CDR3: CASSHEGANTEAFF. DNA of the CDR3: TGTGCCAGCAGTCATGAGGGGGCCAACACTGAAGCTTTCTTT.

The rearrangement uses TRBV18 and TRBJ1-2, with a tentative D call TRBD1 (6 bases). Trimming took off 1 base at V and 8 bases at J, with 26 bases between the two ends. CDR3 length equals 18 residues. Per the germline V gene, CDR1 is KGHSH and CDR2 is LQKENI. The CDR3 protein is CASSPLVAGARDEFGYTF. DNA of the CDR3: TGTGCCAGCTCACCACTTGTCGCAGGGGCGCGCGACGAATTCGGCTACACCTTC. Full variable domain (rest looked up from reference TRBV18 and TRBJ1-2): NAGVMQNPRHLVRRRGQEARLRCSPMKGHSHVYWYRQLPEEGLKFMVYLQKENIIDESGMPKERFSAEFPKEGPSILRIQQVVRGDSAAYFCASSPLVAGARDEFGYTFGSGTRLTVV.

This clonotype was detected ten times or more. The J gene is TRBJ2-3, the V gene TRBV20-1; 7 nucleotides agree with TRBD2. The CDR3 consists of 13 residues. J gave up 2 bases and V 7 bases, and 6 bases lay outside the gene matches. CDR1 and CDR2 from the germline V gene are DFQATT and SNEGSKA (reference sequence). The CDR3 protein is CSGRAGPTDTQYF. The CDR3 bases are TGCAGTGGTCGAGCGGGACCCACAGATACGCAGTATTTT.

This clonotype was detected ten times or more. This rearrangement joins TRBV29-1 to TRBJ2-3, with D perhaps being TRBD1 or TRBD2 (6 bases each). The CDR3 extends over 14 amino acids. Germline CDR1 SQVTM, CDR2 ANQGSEA. The ends were cut back, 7 bases at V and 6 bases at J, with 20 bases in the middle. The CDR3, as DNA: TGCAGCGGAGAATTCATGACAGGAGGGGATACGCAGTATTTT. It codes for CSGEFMTGGDTQYF.

This clonotype appeared many times. The V and J genes are TRBV11-1 and TRBJ2-1; D is perhaps TRBD1 or TRBD2 (6 bases each). CDR1 and CDR2 from the germline V gene are SGHAT and FQDESV (reference sequence). V was pared by 1 base and J by 10 bases, with 29 bases between. The CDR3 runs to 19 residues. The CDR3 loop is CASSLVLVGGGSHPFEQFF. For the CDR3, the DNA is TGTGCCAGCAGCTTAGTCCTAGTTGGAGGGGGGAGTCATCCGTTCGAGCAGTTCTTC.

This clonotype was counted many times. The chain is built from TRBV5-1 and TRBJ1-1; D unclear. Germline V gives CDR1 SGHRS, CDR2 YFSETQ. The V end was cut by 4 bases, the J end by 4 bases, with 17 bases between. The CDR3 is made up of 15 amino acids. CDR3 amino acids: CASSRVSRWGTEAFF. CDR3 nucleotide sequence: TGCGCCAGCAGCCGGGTATCACGGTGGGGCACTGAAGCTTTCTTT.

For this clonotype: One end of the junction varies from germline; a read error may be responsible. This chain's CDR3 is CCARPYGGSIHNEQFF. CDR3 sequence (DNA): TGCTGTGCTAGGCCCTATGGCGGGAGCATCCACAATGAGCAGTTCTTC. The rearrangement uses TRBV20-1 and TRBJ2-1; 7 nucleotides align to TRBD2. CDR1 and CDR2 (germline): DFQATT, SNEGSKA (reference sequence). The CDR3 covers 16 residues.

This clonotype appeared many times. The gene calls are TRBV12-5 and TRBJ2-4, with a possible D match to TRBD2 (5 bases). The CDR3 has 12 residues. Germline V gene sequence: CDR1 LGHNT, CDR2 FRNRAP. With 3 bases removed from V and 13 bases from J, the gap between germline ends came to 13 bases. The CDR3 bases are TGTGCTAGTGGTTTTGGTCGTGGGGAGCAGTACTTC. It specifies CASGFGRGEQYF.

This clonotype was counted ten times or more. In nucleotides, the CDR3 is TGTGCCAGCAGCCAAGAAGGTCACCAAGAGACCCAGTACTTC. Amino acids: CASSQEGHQETQYF. J is TRBJ2-5 and V is TRBV4-2; D ambiguous. The CDR3 is 14 amino acids. Trimming removed 0 bases from V and 0 bases from J, with 5 bases in between. Germline V gene lookup returns CDR1 LGHNA and CDR2 YNFKEQ.

This clonotype occurred many times. The chain carries TRBV5-1 and TRBJ2-2; 13 nucleotides line up with TRBD2. Germline V gene sequence: CDR1 SGHRS, CDR2 YFSETQ. The CDR3 contains 19 residues. V shed 0 bases, J shed 7 bases, and the junction held 12 bases outside the gene matches. Written as DNA, the CDR3 is TGCGCCAGCAGCTTGGGAAAGACTAGCGGGGGGCCGCAGGTCGGGGAGCTGTTTTTT. This sequence encodes CASSLGKTSGGPQVGELFF.

This clonotype was seen at least ten times. J is TRBJ2-7 and V is TRBV5-1, with D possibly called TRBD1 or TRBD2 (5 bases each). V dropped 3 bases and J dropped 3 bases, with 10 bases sitting between them. The germline V gene has CDR1 SGHRS and CDR2 YFSETQ. This CDR3 contains 13 residues. In DNA, the CDR3 is TGCGCCAGCAGCTCGGGACCGTTCTACGAGCAGTACTTC. This translates into CASSSGPFYEQYF.

The rearrangement joins TRBV4-2 to TRBJ1-2; TRBD1 matches at 9 bases. CDR3 size: 15 residues. Trimming at V came to 0 bases and at J to 8 bases, leaving 7 bases not matched to a gene. The V gene's germline CDR1 is LGHNA and CDR2 YNFKEQ. The CDR3 loop reads CASSQDQGQGGGYTF. The CDR3 nucleotides are TGTGCCAGCAGCCAAGATCAGGGACAGGGAGGCGGCTACACCTTC.

This clonotype was detected many times. The chain uses TRBV7-2 and TRBJ1-4; D might be TRBD1 (5 bases). The V end lost 2 bases, the J end lost 4 bases, and 11 bases lay between the germline ends. The germline CDR1 and CDR2 sequences are SGHTA and FQGNSA. The CDR3 totals 15 residues. Written as DNA, the CDR3 is TGTGCCAGCAGCTTATTCGACAGTAATAATGAAAAACTGTTTTTT. Amino acid sequence: CASSLFDSNNEKLFF.

This clonotype occurred many times. The genes are TRBV12-3 or TRBV12-4 and TRBJ1-1; D unclear. Between the trimmed V and J ends, which lost 3 bases and 7 bases, there was a span of 9 bases. This CDR3 spans 12 amino acids. CDR3 DNA sequence: TGTGCCAGCAGTTTTATTAGGCTTGAAGCTTTCTTT. Its protein product is CASSFIRLEAFF.

The sample holds many counts of this clonotype. V and J are TRBV29-1 and TRBJ1-1; D is uncertain. The V end was cut by 0 bases, the J end by 2 bases, with 10 bases between. This CDR3 comprises 14 residues. Per germline, CDR1 SQVTM and CDR2 ANQGSEA. The CDR3 coding sequence is TGCAGCGTTGAAGAAGACAAGTATAACACTGAAGCTTTCTTT. It is translated as CSVEEDKYNTEAFF. Drawing the rest from reference TRBV29-1 and TRBJ1-1, the complete variable domain is SAVISQKPSRDICQRGTSLTIQCQVDSQVTMMFWYRQQPGQSLTLIATANQGSEATYESGFVIDKFPISRPNLTFSTLTVSNMSPEDSSIYLCSVEEDKYNTEAFFGQGTRLTVV.

This clonotype occurred many times. V is TRBV5-1 and J is TRBJ1-1; TRBD1 might be the D (6 bases). V lost 0 bases to trimming and J lost 4 bases, with 13 bases between them. CDR1 is SGHRS, CDR2 YFSETQ, per germline. The CDR3 has 15 residues. The CDR3 loop is CASSLEGGVGTEAFF. CDR3 nucleotide sequence: TGCGCCAGCAGCTTGGAAGGGGGTGTCGGCACTGAAGCTTTCTTT. Full variable domain (missing parts from reference TRBV5-1 and TRBJ1-1): KAGVTQTPRYLIKTRGQQVTLSCSPISGHRSVSWYQQTPGQGLQFLFEYFSETQRNKGNFPGRFSGRQFSNSRSEMNVSTLELGDSALYLCASSLEGGVGTEAFFGQGTRLTVV.

The rearrangement links TRBV4-2 to TRBJ2-1, with 10 bases matching TRBD2. In germline, CDR1 is LGHNA, CDR2 YNFKEQ. The V gene end was trimmed by 1 base and the J gene end by 8 bases; junction bases not matched to a gene: 8. CDR3 length equals 16 residues. The CDR3 protein is CASSQGLSGGADEQFF. DNA for the CDR3: TGTGCCAGCAGCCAAGGGTTGAGCGGGGGGGCCGATGAGCAGTTCTTC.